This TCR beta chain was obtained from a study of T-cell memory formation after mild COVID-19. Study conclusions and caveats: Of the contracting clones, CD4+ ones lay mainly in CM and EM, and CD8+ ones in EMRA. Contracting clones, day 15 to 85, had balanced CD4/CD8, and later expanders favored CD4+.

TCRdb ran MiXCR on the 5' RACE reads and lists one entry per CDR3 protein. The table includes just under 550,000 distinct CDR3 sequences, 20% detected once. A few counts support this clonotype. The target antigen is unknown. The sample was PBMCs or a T cell subset sorted from them (not recorded which). The TCR was taken from an adult woman who had mild COVID-19 (a few samples of this study predate the infection). Cell type and time point are not known.

CDR3 loop: CSARGVRDINSPLHF. The CDR3 DNA reads TGCAGTGCTAGAGGAGTGAGAGACATTAATTCACCCCTCCACTTT. The V call is TRBV20-1, the J call TRBJ1-6; D is unclear. CDR1 and CDR2 (germline): DFQATT, SNEGSKA (reference sequence). The CDR3 loop spans 15 amino acids. V lost 1 base to trimming and J lost 6 bases, with 13 bases between them.